This T cell receptor beta chain was obtained from a study of T cells in Graves' hyperthyroidism and ophthalmopathy. Diagnostic assessment was based on clinical symptoms, serum thyroxine and TRAb, thyroid ultrasound and orbital computed tomography. This clonotype was detected many times. The junction had 4 bases not matched to a gene; V was cut back by 1 base and J by 3 bases. The CDR3 sequence is 15 residues long. Germline CDR1 reads DFQATT; CDR2 reads SNEGSKA (reference sequence). Using RNA transcripts as the source, TCR beta CDR3 regions were amplified. First-round RT-PCR targeting the TCR CDR3 was performed with the HTBI primer set. TCRdb re-called the multiplex PCR reads through MiXCR, storing one row per CDR3 protein. The sample has approximately 640,000 distinct CDR3 sequences, roughly 15% seen once.

Sequencing used blood. This clonotype originated in a young woman with Graves' hyperthyroidism. The chain uses TRBV20-1 and TRBJ2-3, with TRBD2 matching over 10 bases. CDR3 nucleotides: TGCAGTGCTAGAGCGAGTAGCGGGAGGACAGATACGCAGTATTTT. Protein: CSARASSGRTDTQYF.